This is a list of T cell receptor beta chains from one sample in a study of T cell changes during pregnancy in multiple sclerosis. Produced via immunoSEQ multiplex PCR; TCRdb's table is partial and in-frame only. In the table there are around 34,000 clones, about nine tenths of which are singletons. The specimen comprised CD8+ T cells from peripheral blood mononuclear cells, sampled in the first trimester of pregnancy. Receptors originate from a female donor with multiple sclerosis, enrolled in a pregnancy study. CDR3s include the opening cysteine and the closing phenylalanine or tryptophan. D genes are given only for firm matches. Clone size appears in some rows only: once, few, many, or a class for an expanded clone.

v_call,j_call,clone_size,d_call,cdr3_nt,cdr3_aa
TRBV19,TRBJ1-2,-,-,TGTGCCAGTAGCCCAGTTGGGGGGGCTACTGGCTACACCTTC,CASSPVGGATGYTF
TRBV6-1,TRBJ1-5,-,-,TGTGCCAGCAGTGATCCTAGCAGGATATACAATCAGCCCCAGCATTTT,CASSDPSRIYNQPQHF
TRBV27,TRBJ2-1,-,TRBD2,TGTGCCAGCAGTTTAAGCGGGATCTACAATGAGCAGTTCTTC,CASSLSGIYNEQFF
TRBV5-6,TRBJ2-1,-,-,TGTGCCAGCAGCCTCGTATCGGATGAGCAGTTCTTC,CASSLVSDEQFF
TRBV2,TRBJ2-3,-,-,TGTGCCAGCAGAGCGAGGACAGTCAGCCTTACTAGCACAGATACGCAGTATTTT,CASRARTVSLTSTDTQYF
TRBV21-1,TRBJ1-5,-,-,TGTGCCAGCACCGACAGGAGGATCATCCCTAATGAGCCCCAGCATTTT,CASTDRRIIPNEPQHF
TRBV7-9,TRBJ2-7,-,-,TGTGCCAGCAGCCCTCTGAGTAGCGGAGACATTTACGAGCAGTACTTC,CASSPLSSGDIYEQYF
TRBV15,TRBJ2-1,-,TRBD2,TGTGCCACCTCATACAAGCGGGAGGGGAACAATGAGCAGTTCTTC,CATSYKREGNNEQFF
TRBV19,TRBJ2-1,-,TRBD2,TGTGCCAGTACCACCCTAGCGGGAGATCTCAATGAGCAGTTCTTC,CASTTLAGDLNEQFF
TRBV4-1,TRBJ2-5,-,TRBD1,TGCGCCAGCAGCGTACAGGGGGAGTTAAAGACCCAGTACTTC,CASSVQGELKTQYF
TRBV18,TRBJ2-5,-,-,TGTGCCAGCTCACCACCGCGGAGGGGGCGGGTAGAGACCCAGTACTTC,CASSPPRRGRVETQYF
TRBV2,TRBJ2-7,-,TRBD2,TGTGCCAGCAGTGGACTAGCTAGCTCCTACGAGCAGTACTTC,CASSGLASSYEQYF
TRBV28,TRBJ1-1,-,-,TGTGCCAGCAGTCATGGACAGCGGAGAACTGAAGCTTTCTTT,CASSHGQRRTEAFF
TRBV4-1,TRBJ1-1,-,-,TGCGCCAGCAGCCGATTCATAGAAAACACTGAAGCTTTCTTT,CASSRFIENTEAFF
TRBV9,TRBJ2-6,-,-,TGTGCCAGCAGCGTGCAGGGAACCACTTCTGGGGCCAACGTCCTGACTTTC,CASSVQGTTSGANVLTF
TRBV7-4,TRBJ1-4,-,-,TGTGCCAGCAGCTTAGATCAGTCCGCAACTAATGAAAAACTGTTTTTT,CASSLDQSATNEKLFF
TRBV5-6,TRBJ2-3,few,TRBD2,TGTGCCAGCAGCTTGCAATTTAGCGGGGTCACAGATACGCAGTATTTT,CASSLQFSGVTDTQYF
TRBV19,TRBJ2-1,once,-,TGTGCCAGTAGTGAAACGGGCGGGCTCTACAATGAGCAGTTCTTC,CASSETGGLYNEQFF
TRBV27,TRBJ2-1,-,-,TGTGCCAGCAGTTTATCGTACGGGGAGTTAATGTACAATGAGCAGTTCTTC,CASSLSYGELMYNEQFF
TRBV14,TRBJ2-3,-,-,TGTGCCAGCAGCACCAGGGGCACAGATACGCAGTATTTT,CASSTRGTDTQYF
TRBV29-1,TRBJ2-7,-,-,TGCAGCGTGTTACGAGGCACCAATTACGAGCAGTACTTC,CSVLRGTNYEQYF
TRBV7-2,TRBJ2-7,once,-,TGTGCCATCCGCGTCGGGTCGGAGGACGAGCAGTACTTC,CAIRVGSEDEQYF
TRBV29-1,TRBJ2-7,-,TRBD1,TGCAGCGTTGGGACAGGGACCTACGAGCAGTACTTC,CSVGTGTYEQYF
TRBV9,TRBJ2-2,-,TRBD2,TGTGCCAGCAGCGTAGCCTTCAGCGGGAGCGTTACCGGGGAGCTGTTTTTT,CASSVAFSGSVTGELFF
TRBV5-6,TRBJ2-7,-,TRBD1,TGTGCCAGCAGCCTCGGGACAGGGTTCTACGAGCAGTACTTC,CASSLGTGFYEQYF
TRBV5-1,TRBJ1-1,-,-,TGCGCCAGCAGCAGCACCGGGTCTAACACTGAAGCTTTCTTT,CASSSTGSNTEAFF
TRBV7-9,TRBJ2-1,-,-,TGTGCCAGCAGCTTAGGTTTCCCGAATGAGCAGTTCTTC,CASSLGFPNEQFF
TRBV4-3,TRBJ2-1,-,TRBD2,TGCGCCAGCAGCCAATCCCCGGGACTAGCGGGCCGACGGGTCTACAATGAGCAGTTCTTC,CASSQSPGLAGRRVYNEQFF
TRBV5-1,TRBJ2-7,-,TRBD2,TGCGCCAGCAGCTTGCATCCTAGCGGGAGCTCCTACGAGCAGTACTTC,CASSLHPSGSSYEQYF